This paragraph covers one T cell receptor beta chain sequence. No antigen is known for it. The data originate from a study of response to subunit inactivated influenza vaccine. The study, taken as a whole, reports: The study's authors posited that every seasonal influenza vaccination enlists few new T cells.

Germline-derived CDR1 and CDR2 are SQVTM and ANQGSEA. This CDR3 spans 13 amino acids. Trimming removed 7 bases from V and 4 bases from J, with 16 bases in between. MiXCR was run by TCRdb on the RT-PCR reads, yielding one entry per CDR3 protein. The sample gives roughly 460,000 distinct CDR3 sequences, 10% to 11% of which show up once; over 9.5% is in the top ten. The rearrangement joins TRBV29-1 to TRBJ2-5, with D tentatively TRBD1 or TRBD2 (5 bases each). The receptor was isolated from a man in his forties or fifties who received an inactivated influenza vaccine. The source material was PBMCs from blood, sampled roughly 6 weeks after vaccination. DNA of the CDR3: TGCAGCGCAACCGGGACCCTGGGAGAGACCCAGTACTTC. As protein: CSATGTLGETQYF.